Shown below are 32 T cell receptor beta chains from a single sample sequenced in a study of T cells in Graves' hyperthyroidism and ophthalmopathy (dated by TCRdb to about 2019). Library prep was done by multiplex PCR. The instrument given in TCRdb is Illumina HiSeq 2000. The TCR beta CDR3 regions were amplified from RNA transcripts. For the first round of RT-PCR on the TCR CDR3, the HTBI primer set was used together with the Qiagen OneStep RT-PCR kit. The public reads were quality trimmed at Q25 with fastp and then assembled into clones with MiXCR by TCRdb, keeping productive beta chains. Duplicate CDR3 protein sequences are folded into a single record with the most common DNA and genes. The sample records a few hundred thousand distinct CDR3 sequences, around an eighth of which are singletons. The ten largest make up less than 25% of the sample. Sequences were obtained from blood. The receptors derive from a man younger than 40 with Graves' hyperthyroidism that later progressed to Graves' ophthalmopathy.

The V call is TRBV6-1, the J call TRBJ1-6; a weak D match, TRBD1 (5 bases). Looked up from germline, CDR1 is MNHNS and CDR2 is SASEGT. V gave up 2 bases and J gave up 13 bases, with 12 bases separating them. This CDR3 spans 13 amino acids. This CDR3 reads CASSETQRDPLHF. Here the CDR3 DNA reads TGTGCCAGCAGTGAAACCCAGAGGGACCCCCTCCACTTT.

This rearrangement joins TRBV4-1 to TRBJ2-1; 9 nucleotides agree with TRBD1. The junction had 5 bases not matched to a gene; V was cut back by 0 bases and J by 5 bases. The length of the CDR3 is 16 residues. Per germline, CDR1 MGHRA and CDR2 YSYEKL. Here the CDR3 DNA reads TGCGCCAGCAGCCAAGATTCCCGGACAGGGGACAATGAGCAGTTCTTC. This translates into CASSQDSRTGDNEQFF.

This clonotype has at least ten counts. The chain links TRBV3-1 to TRBJ1-5; 7 positions agree with TRBD1. V was clipped by 1 base and J by 3 bases; unmatched bases: 3. In germline, CDR1 is LGHDT, CDR2 YNNKEL (reference sequence). The CDR3 covers 15 residues. Here the CDR3 DNA reads TGTGCCAGCAGCCAAGGCAGGGGGGACAATCAGCCCCAGCATTTT. It encodes CASSQGRGDNQPQHF.

This clonotype was observed a handful of times. This chain joins TRBV10-3 and TRBJ2-2; D might be TRBD1 or TRBD2, each matching 5 bases. This CDR3 spans 12 amino acids. CDR1 ENHRY and CDR2 SYGVKD come from the germline V gene. V lost 4 bases and J 6 bases, leaving 6 bases between the germline ends. The CDR3 spells CAISAGPGELFF. The CDR3 DNA is TGTGCCATCAGTGCGGGGCCCGGGGAGCTGTTTTTT.

This clonotype was counted at least ten times. V and J are TRBV6-1 and TRBJ1-6; 8 positions match TRBD1. The CDR3 runs 15 residues. Looked up from germline, CDR1 is MNHNS and CDR2 is SASEGT. The J segment lost 5 bases and the V segment lost 5 bases, leaving 5 bases of the junction unmatched. CDR3 protein: CASSHGDRHNSPLHF. The CDR3 DNA is TGTGCCAGCAGTCATGGGGACAGGCATAATTCACCCCTCCACTTT.

This clonotype occurred many times. The V and J genes are TRBV24-1 and TRBJ1-2; maybe TRBD1 (5 bases). In germline, CDR1 is KGHDR, CDR2 SFDVKD. The V end was cut by 1 base, the J end by 2 bases, with 22 bases between. The CDR3 is made up of 19 amino acids. The CDR3: CATSDLEGIDLQVNYGYTF. The CDR3 bases are TGTGCCACCAGTGATTTAGAGGGGATAGACCTACAGGTCAACTATGGCTACACCTTC.

This clonotype was found many times. The chain recombines TRBV5-4 with TRBJ2-7, with 8 bases matching TRBD1. The V gene end was trimmed by 3 bases and the J gene end by 2 bases; junction bases not matched to a gene: 7. This CDR3 comprises 15 residues. Germline values: CDR1 SGHNT, CDR2 YYREEE (reference sequence). CDR3 in amino acids: CASSSVGTGPYEQYF. For the CDR3, the DNA is TGTGCCAGCAGCTCGGTTGGGACAGGCCCCTACGAGCAGTACTTC.

This clonotype has at least ten counts. V is TRBV20-1 and J is TRBJ1-1; perhaps TRBD1 as D (5 bases). This CDR3 is 14 amino acids long. The germline V and J ends were trimmed by 7 bases and 5 bases, with 20 bases remaining between them. Germline lookup yields CDR1 DFQATT and CDR2 SNEGSKA (reference sequence). CDR3 amino acids: CSVPSGRPRTEAFF. CDR3 sequence (DNA): TGCAGTGTCCCCTCAGGGCGCCCCAGGACTGAAGCTTTCTTT.

In DNA form, the CDR3 reads TGTGCCAGCAGAGCCCGGACAGGGAGCACAGATACGCAGTATTTT. Translating gives CASRARTGSTDTQYF. The gene calls are TRBV6-1 and TRBJ2-3; the match to TRBD1 covers 8 bases. Germline CDR1 reads MNHNS; CDR2 reads SASEGT. The CDR3 spans 15 residues. With V trimmed by 6 bases and J by 0 bases, 5 bases remained unmatched.

J is TRBJ2-3 and V is TRBV5-5; no firm D call. Trimming cost V 4 bases and J 1 base, with 19 bases left between them. CDR3 size: 17 residues. Germline lookup yields CDR1 SGHKS and CDR2 YYEKEE (reference sequence). The CDR3, as DNA: TGTGCCAGCAGCGATGGCATGGACCGTCCTGGCACAGATACGCAGTATTTT. Translation gives CASSDGMDRPGTDTQYF.

This clonotype appeared many times. The V call is TRBV7-2, the J call TRBJ2-7; D possibly corresponds to TRBD2 (5 bases). The length of the CDR3 is 14 residues. The germline V gene has CDR1 SGHTA and CDR2 FQGNSA. V was cut by 3 bases and J by 6 bases, with 15 bases left in between. This chain's CDR3 is CASSFRTGSPEQYF. The CDR3 coding sequence is TGTGCCAGCAGCTTCCGTACGGGGTCACCCGAGCAGTACTTC. The whole variable domain, filled in from reference TRBV7-2 and TRBJ2-7, reads GAGVSQSPSNKVTEKGKDVELRCDPISGHTALYWYRQSLGQGLEFLIYFQGNSAPDKSGLPSDRFSAERTGGSVSTLTIQRTQQEDSAVYLCASSFRTGSPEQYFGPGTRLTVT.

This clonotype was seen ten or more times. The V and J genes are TRBV6-1 and TRBJ1-1; D is ambiguous. CDR3 size: 11 residues. Trimming shortened V by 4 bases and J by 4 bases, and 4 bases separated the two germline ends. Per germline, CDR1 MNHNS and CDR2 SASEGT. CDR3 DNA: TGTGCCAGCAGTGTTTCCACTGAAGCTTTCTTT. It is translated as CASSVSTEAFF.

This clonotype has only a few counts. The V gene is TRBV19, the J gene TRBJ2-1; D is ambiguous. The V and J ends lost 7 bases and 10 bases respectively, with 14 bases between them. CDR3 size: 12 residues. Germline CDR1 reads LNHDA; CDR2 reads SQIVND (reference sequence). DNA of the CDR3: TGTGCCAGTATGTCCCGAGTGGGGGAGCAGTTCTTC. It specifies CASMSRVGEQFF.

The chain uses TRBV18 and TRBJ2-7; TRBD2 matches 7 bases. Germline CDR1 is KGHSH and CDR2 is LQKENI. CDR3 length: 13 residues. V dropped 0 bases and J dropped 7; count of bases not matched to a gene: 3. The chain's CDR3 is CASSPPRGSEQYF. The CDR3 DNA reads TGTGCCAGCTCACCACCGCGGGGGAGTGAGCAGTACTTC.

The table lists this clonotype with a few counts. This chain joins TRBV7-9 and TRBJ1-4; possible D gene TRBD1, 5 bases. This CDR3 has 14 residues. The germline V gene has CDR1 SEHNR and CDR2 FQNEAQ (reference sequence). Trimming took off 5 bases at V and 6 bases at J, with 13 bases between the two ends. CDR3 residues: CASSLRGADEKLFF. CDR3 bases: TGTGCCAGCAGCCTCCGAGGGGCGGATGAAAAACTGTTTTTT.

The CDR3 nucleotides read TGCGCCAGCAGCCCAAGACAGGGGTCGGTGAGACAGCCCCAGCATTTT. Protein product: CASSPRQGSVRQPQHF. J is TRBJ1-5 and V is TRBV4-1, with TRBD1 matching over 8 bases. CDR3 size: 16 residues. CDR1 is MGHRA and CDR2 is YSYEKL in the germline V gene. J lost 7 bases, V lost 4 bases, and 12 bases had no gene match.

Ten or more counts support this clonotype. The chain uses TRBV6-1 and TRBJ2-1; D tentatively reads TRBD1 or TRBD2 (5 bases each). Trimming shortened V by 5 bases and J by 5 bases, and 13 bases separated the two germline ends. Germline V gene data show CDR1 as MNHNS and CDR2 as SASEGT. CDR3 length equals 14 residues. This CDR3 reads CASSYEGWDNEQFF. CDR3 coding DNA: TGTGCCAGCAGTTACGAGGGGTGGGACAATGAGCAGTTCTTC.

This rearrangement joins TRBV6-1 to TRBJ1-6; 7 bases are shared with TRBD1. The CDR3 has 14 residues. The J segment lost 13 bases and the V segment lost 6 bases, leaving 12 bases of the junction unmatched. Germline lookup yields CDR1 MNHNS and CDR2 SASEGT. CDR3 nucleotides: TGTGCCAGCAGCCCCCGACAGGGAGGTGTTCCCCTCCACTTT. Translation gives CASSPRQGGVPLHF.

This clonotype has at least ten counts. For the CDR3, the DNA is TGTGCCAGCAGCTTAGGAGGGGGCAATCAGCCCCAGCATTTT. Its protein is CASSLGGGNQPQHF. The V gene is TRBV7-8, the J gene TRBJ1-5, with D maybe TRBD1 (5 bases). The CDR3 extends over 14 amino acids. Per germline, CDR1 SGHVS and CDR2 FQNEAQ. V lost 1 base and J 2 bases, leaving 6 bases between the germline ends.

This clonotype was seen ten or more times. The DNA is omitted, as the CDR3 cannot be located on it reliably, and the CDR3 follows TCRdb's listing. This chain uses TRBV28 with TRBJ2-7; the DNA was not compared with TRBD1, the D call given in the table. The CDR3 is 14 amino acids in total, end residues counted. Germline V gives CDR1 MDHEN, CDR2 SYDVKM. The chain's CDR3 is CASSSSAGVNEQYF.

This clonotype was seen many times. The chain employs TRBV7-9 and TRBJ2-3; TRBD1 agrees at 9 bases. The germline V gene has CDR1 SEHNR and CDR2 FQNEAQ (reference sequence). The CDR3 runs 12 residues. Trimming at V came to 10 bases and at J to 5 bases, leaving 4 bases not matched to a gene. CDR3 protein: CATWTGEDTQYF. The DNA for the CDR3 is TGTGCCACCTGGACAGGGGAAGATACGCAGTATTTT.

This clonotype occurred a few times. CDR3 bases: TGTGCCAGCAGTTTAGGACATACCTACGAGCAGTACTTC. Its protein is CASSLGHTYEQYF. J is TRBJ2-7 and V is TRBV27, with D perhaps TRBD1 (5 bases). Germline CDR1 is MNHEY and CDR2 is SMNVEV (reference sequence). V shed 2 bases and J shed 2 bases, with 7 bases lying between them. This CDR3 contains 13 residues.

This clonotype was counted ten times or more. This rearrangement joins TRBV30 to TRBJ1-5; D gene unclear. The CDR3 consists of 13 residues. Germline V gene sequence: CDR1 GTSNPN, CDR2 SVGIG (reference sequence). Trimming pared 1 base from V and 4 bases from J, leaving 8 bases between. DNA for the CDR3: TGTGCCTGGAGTGGGTCGACGAATCAGCCCCAGCATTTT. Its translation: CAWSGSTNQPQHF.

This clonotype was seen many times. The chain carries TRBV2 and TRBJ1-5; possibly TRBD1 for D (5 bases). CDR1 and CDR2 from the germline V gene are SNHLY and FYNNEI. This CDR3 comprises 13 residues. Trimming took off 4 bases at V and 4 bases at J, with 8 bases between the two ends. The DNA for the CDR3 is TGTGCCAGCAGTGTAGAGGGGAATCAGCCCCAGCATTTT. Amino acid sequence: CASSVEGNQPQHF.

The V and J genes are TRBV15 and TRBJ2-7; tentatively, D is TRBD1 (6 bases). The CDR3 has 14 amino acids. V was shortened by 4 bases and J by 3 bases, with 13 bases between the two germline ends. From germline, CDR1 is LNHNV and CDR2 YYDKDF (reference sequence). CDR3 nucleotides: TGTGCCACCAGCAAAGACAGACAGGTCTACGAGCAGTACTTC. It yields the protein CATSKDRQVYEQYF. The entire variable domain, with the rest obtained from reference TRBV15 and TRBJ2-7, is as follows: DAMVIQNPRYQVTQFGKPVTLSCSQTLNHNVMYWYQQKSSQAPKLLFHYYDKDFNNEADTPDNFQSRRPNTSFCFLDIRSPGLGDTAMYLCATSKDRQVYEQYFGPGTRLTVT.

The table lists this clonotype with many counts. V and J are TRBV11-2 and TRBJ2-5; perhaps TRBD1 as D (5 bases). The germline V gene encodes CDR1 SGHAT and CDR2 FQNNGV. V lost 0 bases, J lost 6 bases, and 20 bases lay in between. This CDR3 comprises 17 residues. Here the CDR3 DNA reads TGTGCCAGCAGCTTAGATGGCCAAGCTCAGGGTAGCAAGACCCAGTACTTC. It yields the protein CASSLDGQAQGSKTQYF.

In its sample, this clonotype was seen many times. This chain uses TRBV12-3 or TRBV12-4 with TRBJ2-7; TRBD2 might be the D (6 bases). The CDR3 contains 14 residues. The V end was cut by 3 bases, the J end by 1 base, with 10 bases between. CDR3 loop: CASSFGGESYEQYF. The CDR3 DNA is TGTGCCAGCAGTTTTGGCGGGGAGTCCTACGAGCAGTACTTC.

This chain joins TRBV12-3 or TRBV12-4 and TRBJ1-4; D gene ambiguous. The CDR3 extends over 14 amino acids. V was shortened by 7 bases and J by 5 bases, with 14 bases between the two germline ends. CDR3 sequence: CASTLEWGNEKLFF. For the CDR3, the DNA is TGTGCCAGCACCCTTGAGTGGGGAAATGAAAAACTGTTTTTT.

V and J are TRBV18 and TRBJ1-2; 10 bases fit TRBD1. CDR1 is KGHSH, CDR2 LQKENI, per germline. V was clipped by 3 bases and J by 8 bases; unmatched bases: 15. This CDR3 is built from 17 residues. The CDR3 nucleotides are TGTGCCAGCTCACCGAATGAGGAGACAGGGGGCGGCTTGGGCTACACCTTC. Protein product: CASSPNEETGGGLGYTF.

DNA of the CDR3: TGTGCCAGTAGTGTCACAGGGATCTCCGAGCAGTACTTC. The encoded protein is CASSVTGISEQYF. V gene TRBV19 combines with J gene TRBJ2-7; tentatively, D is TRBD1 (6 bases). The V and J ends lost 5 bases and 6 bases respectively, with 14 bases between them. Per germline, CDR1 LNHDA and CDR2 SQIVND (reference sequence). The CDR3 contains 13 residues.

This clonotype was seen at least ten times. The J gene is TRBJ1-5, the V gene TRBV28; 8 nucleotides agree with TRBD1. There are 18 residues in the CDR3. CDR1 and CDR2 from the germline V gene are MDHEN and SYDVKM. The V segment lost 2 bases and the J segment 0 bases; nucleotides outside the gene matches: 9. Here the CDR3 reads CASSLLPGTGFSNQPQHF. CDR3 in DNA: TGTGCCAGCAGTTTACTGCCAGGGACAGGATTTAGCAATCAGCCCCAGCATTTT.

The genes are TRBV5-1 and TRBJ1-4; 7 bases agree with TRBD1. The V gene end was trimmed by 2 bases and the J gene end by 4 bases; junction bases not matched to a gene: 2. CDR1 is SGHRS and CDR2 is YFSETQ in the germline V gene. The CDR3 runs to 14 residues. For the CDR3, the DNA is TGCGCCAGCAGCTTTACAGGGGTTAATGAAAAACTGTTTTTT. It encodes CASSFTGVNEKLFF.